The clone carrying this T cell receptor (beta chain) was detected only a few times. Antigen unknown. This entry comes from a study of beta chain features in type 1 diabetes. Since all of the isolated RNA was reverse transcribed, expressed TCRB transcripts were what got sequenced. Assay: immunoSEQ multiplex PCR; the TCRdb copy retains only in-frame clones and omits some. The sample has 140,000 or so clones, 13% seen once; the top ten hold roughly 1.3%. General observations from the study: Type 1 diabetes patients showed fewer insertions and more deletions at VDJ junctions. Relative to healthy donors, patients appeared to have naive, central memory and Treg TCRB repertoires that were more similar. Moderately but significantly shorter TCRB CDR3s were found in Type 1 diabetes patients in all four CD4+ subsets.

With 2 bases removed from V and 0 bases from J, the gap between germline ends came to 5 bases. Germline V gives CDR1 SGHRS, CDR2 YFSETQ. The CDR3 is made up of 13 amino acids. Central memory, naive, regulatory and stem cell-like memory CD4+ cells were sorted by CD45RO/CCR7/CD25/CD127/CD95/CD27. The TCR sequence derives from a man aged 18 to 29 with type 1 diabetes. This sequence joins TRBV5-1 and TRBJ2-5; D remains unclear. The sample taken for sequencing was central memory CD4+ T cells from blood. CDR3 bases: TGCGCCAGCAGCTTTGGCAACCAAGAGACCCAGTACTTC. It specifies CASSFGNQETQYF.